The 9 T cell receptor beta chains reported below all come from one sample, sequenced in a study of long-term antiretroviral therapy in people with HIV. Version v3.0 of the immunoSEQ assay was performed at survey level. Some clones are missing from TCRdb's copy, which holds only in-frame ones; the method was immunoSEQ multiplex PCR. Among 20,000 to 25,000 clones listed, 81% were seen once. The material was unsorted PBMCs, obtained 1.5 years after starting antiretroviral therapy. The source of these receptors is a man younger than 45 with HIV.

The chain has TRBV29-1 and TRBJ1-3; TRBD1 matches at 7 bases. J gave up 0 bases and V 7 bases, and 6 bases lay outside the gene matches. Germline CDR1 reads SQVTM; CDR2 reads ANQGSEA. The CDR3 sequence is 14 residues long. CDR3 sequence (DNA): TGCAGCGGAAAGACAGGGAACTCTGGAAACACCATATATTTT. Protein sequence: CSGKTGNSGNTIYF.

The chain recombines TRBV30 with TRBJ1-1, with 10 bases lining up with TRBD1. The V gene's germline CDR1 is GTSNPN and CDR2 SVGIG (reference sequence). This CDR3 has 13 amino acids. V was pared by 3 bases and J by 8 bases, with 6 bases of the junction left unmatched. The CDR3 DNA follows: TGTGCCTGGAGACCCGACAGGGGGCCCGAAGCTTTCTTT. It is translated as CAWRPDRGPEAFF.

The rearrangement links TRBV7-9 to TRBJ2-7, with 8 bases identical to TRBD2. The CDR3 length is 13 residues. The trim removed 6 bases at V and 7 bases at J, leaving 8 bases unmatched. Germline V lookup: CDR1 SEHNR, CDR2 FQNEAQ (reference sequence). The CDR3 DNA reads TGTGCCAGCAGTCGGGAGGGCGCTTTTGAGCAGTACTTC. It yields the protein CASSREGAFEQYF.

The CDR3 spells CASSQERWGAPNTEAFF. The CDR3 DNA is TGTGCCAGCAGCCAAGAACGGTGGGGGGCGCCTAACACTGAAGCTTTCTTT. The J gene is TRBJ1-1, the V gene TRBV4-2; D is perhaps TRBD1 (6 bases). This CDR3 spans 17 amino acids. Germline CDR1 and CDR2: LGHNA and YNFKEQ. V was clipped by 0 bases and J by 2 bases, with 16 bases between them.

The CDR3 is CASSRQSTGTEAFF. CDR3 nucleotides: TGTGCCAGCTCACGACAGTCCACGGGAACTGAAGCTTTCTTT. The chain recombines TRBV18 with TRBJ1-1; a weak D match, TRBD1 (5 bases). The V end lost 4 bases, the J end lost 5 bases, and 14 bases lay between the germline ends. CDR1 and CDR2 (germline): KGHSH, LQKENI. This CDR3 is built from 14 residues.

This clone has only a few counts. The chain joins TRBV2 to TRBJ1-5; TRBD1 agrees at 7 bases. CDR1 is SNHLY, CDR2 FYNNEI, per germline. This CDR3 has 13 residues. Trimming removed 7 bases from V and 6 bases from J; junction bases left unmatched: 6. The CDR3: CASNDREGQPQHF. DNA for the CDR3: TGTGCCAGCAACGACAGGGAAGGTCAGCCCCAGCATTTT.

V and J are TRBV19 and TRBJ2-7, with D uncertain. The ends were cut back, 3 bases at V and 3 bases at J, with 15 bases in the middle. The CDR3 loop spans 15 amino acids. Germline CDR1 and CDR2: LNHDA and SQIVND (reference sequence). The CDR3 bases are TGTGCCAGTAGTATTCTCCTAGGCGGTGGCTACGAGCAGTACTTC. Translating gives CASSILLGGGYEQYF.

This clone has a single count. CDR3 DNA sequence: TGTGCCAGCTGGGGGTTGGACTCTGGAAACACCATATATTTT. It specifies CASWGLDSGNTIYF. The V gene is TRBV18, the J gene TRBJ1-3; tentatively, D is TRBD1 (5 bases). Germline CDR1 and CDR2: KGHSH and LQKENI. Trimming took 7 bases from V and 0 from J, leaving 10 bases between them. The CDR3 has 14 residues.

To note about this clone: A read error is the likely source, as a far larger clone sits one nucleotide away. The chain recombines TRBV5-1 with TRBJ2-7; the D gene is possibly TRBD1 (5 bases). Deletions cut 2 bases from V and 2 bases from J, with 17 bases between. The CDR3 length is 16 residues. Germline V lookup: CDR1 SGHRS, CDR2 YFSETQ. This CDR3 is CASSLGEDTSAYEQYF. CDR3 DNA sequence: TGCGCCAGCAGCTTAGGTGAGGACACCTCAGCCTACGAGCAGTACTTC.